The 5 T cell receptor beta chains reported below all come from one sample, sequenced in a study of blood T cell repertoires in COVID-19. The method was immunoSEQ multiplex PCR; TCRdb's version includes in-frame clones alone and lacks a portion of them. The sample records about 380,000 clones, around nine tenths being singletons. Sequenced material: PBMCs or T cells enriched from blood (not recorded which). These receptors all come from a woman aged 18-35 years who had recovered from COVID-19.

The chain has TRBV2 and TRBJ2-7; possibly TRBD2 for D (5 bases). Germline CDR1 is SNHLY and CDR2 is FYNNEI. Trimming took 3 bases from V and 0 from J, leaving 12 bases between them. The CDR3 runs 15 residues. CDR3 nucleotides: TGTGCCAGCAGTGAGAGGGCAGCCTACTCCTACGAGCAGTACTTC. This codes for CASSERAAYSYEQYF. Combining the CDR3 with reference TRBV2 and TRBJ2-7 gives the whole variable domain EPEVTQTPSHQVTQMGQEVILRCVPISNHLYFYWYRQILGQKVEFLVSFYNNEISEKSEIFDDQFSVERPDGSNFTLKIRSTKLEDSAMYFCASSERAAYSYEQYFGPGTRLTVT.

The chain joins TRBV28 to TRBJ2-2, with a possible D match to TRBD1 (5 bases). Trimming pared 2 bases from V and 2 bases from J, leaving 9 bases between. CDR1 and CDR2 (germline): MDHEN, SYDVKM. The CDR3 loop spans 15 amino acids. CDR3 nucleotide sequence: TGTGCCAGCAGTTTAGACAGCATTAACACCGGGGAGCTGTTTTTT. It encodes CASSLDSINTGELFF. Complete variable domain (other parts from reference TRBV28 and TRBJ2-2): DVKVTQSSRYLVKRTGEKVFLECVQDMDHENMFWYRQDPGLGLRLIYFSYDVKMKEKGDIPEGYSVSREKKERFSLILESASTNQTSMYLCASSLDSINTGELFFGEGSRLTVL.

The chain combines TRBV3-1 (or the pseudogene TRBV3-2) with TRBJ2-7; the D gene is possibly TRBD2 (6 bases). The V end was cut by 6 bases, the J end by 6 bases, with 21 bases between. Germline loops: CDR1 LGHDT, CDR2 YNNKEL (reference sequence). This CDR3 has 15 amino acids. CDR3 region: CASSPLGQGLGEQYF. In nucleotides, the CDR3 is TGTGCCAGCAGTCCGCTGGGTCAGGGACTTGGCGAGCAGTACTTC.

The CDR3 DNA sequence: TGTGCCTGGAAAGGGGCAGATACGCAGTATTTT. Amino acids: CAWKGADTQYF. The V and J genes are TRBV30 and TRBJ2-3; maybe TRBD1 (5 bases). Per the germline V gene, CDR1 is GTSNPN and CDR2 is SVGIG (reference sequence). This CDR3 has 11 amino acids. The V and J ends lost 4 bases and 4 bases respectively, with 6 bases between them.

This clone has just a few counts. The same CDR3 can be traced to other DNA sequences in this sample. The chain combines TRBV9 with TRBJ1-2, with D possibly being TRBD1 (6 bases). This CDR3 contains 13 residues. CDR1 and CDR2 from the germline V gene are SGDLS and YYNGEE. The germline V and J ends were trimmed by 0 bases and 4 bases, with 7 bases remaining between them. The CDR3 sequence is CASSVAGAYGYTF. DNA of the CDR3: TGTGCCAGCAGCGTAGCAGGGGCCTATGGCTACACCTTC. The whole variable domain, remainder taken from reference TRBV9 and TRBJ1-2, is DSGVTQTPKHLITATGQRVTLRCSPRSGDLSVYWYQQSLDQGLQFLIQYYNGEERAKGNILERFSAQQFPDLHSELNLSSLELGDSALYFCASSVAGAYGYTFGSGTRLTVV.